The T cell receptor beta chain described here comes from a study of blood T cell repertoires in COVID-19. Study summary: Collection of acute and convalescent COVID-19 samples took place in the United States, Italy and Spain. PBMCs, B-cell-depleted T cells, or T cells provided the cDNA or gDNA that made up the material.

V gave up 4 bases and J gave up 0 bases; unmatched junction bases: 12. The V gene's germline CDR1 is LNHDA and CDR2 SQIVND (reference sequence). The CDR3 has 18 residues. Authors' data handling: Reference gene primer amplification in the assay estimated nucleated cell counts. Measured with immunoSEQ multiplex PCR; TCRdb has only the in-frame clones, and not every one. V, J and clone size are those of that table, while D and trimming were read from the DNA. The table shows 250,000 to 350,000 clones, with approximately 90% occurring only once. Sequencing was done on a sample of peripheral blood. The TCR sequence derives from a woman in her forties or fifties who had recovered from COVID-19. The chain couples TRBV19 to TRBJ2-3, with TRBD2 matching 8 bases. The CDR3 DNA follows: TGTGCCAGTAGTACGGGACTAGGCCGGGTGTCTAGCACAGATACGCAGTATTTT. Translated: CASSTGLGRVSSTDTQYF.